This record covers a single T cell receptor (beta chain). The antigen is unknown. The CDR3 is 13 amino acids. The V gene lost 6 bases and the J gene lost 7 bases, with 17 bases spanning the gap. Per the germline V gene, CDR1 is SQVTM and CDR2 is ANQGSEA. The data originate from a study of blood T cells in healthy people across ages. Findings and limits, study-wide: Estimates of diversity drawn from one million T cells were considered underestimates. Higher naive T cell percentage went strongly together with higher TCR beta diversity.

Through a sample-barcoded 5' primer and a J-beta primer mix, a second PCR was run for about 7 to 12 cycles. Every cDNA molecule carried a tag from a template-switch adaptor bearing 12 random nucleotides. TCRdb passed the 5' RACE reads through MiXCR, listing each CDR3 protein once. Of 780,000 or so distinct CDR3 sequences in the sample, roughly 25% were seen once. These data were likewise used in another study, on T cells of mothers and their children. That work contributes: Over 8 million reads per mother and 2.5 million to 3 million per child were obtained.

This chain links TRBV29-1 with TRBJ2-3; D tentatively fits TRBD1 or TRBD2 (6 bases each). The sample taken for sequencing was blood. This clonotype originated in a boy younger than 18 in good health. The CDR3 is CSVPSGARNTQYF. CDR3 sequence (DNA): TGCAGCGTGCCGTCGGGGGCTAGGAATACGCAGTATTTT.